Below are 24 T cell receptor beta chains sequenced from a single sample in a study of blood T cells in healthy people across ages (dated by TCRdb to between 2014 and 2017). Library creation used 5' RACE. TCRdb lists the instrument as Illumina HiSeq 2500. The second PCR ran for about 7 to 11 cycles and used a J-beta primer mix along with a sample-barcoded 5' primer. The public reads were reprocessed in TCRdb via fastp at Q25 and MiXCR, keeping in-frame beta chains. Each entry is one CDR3 protein sequence, shown with its most common DNA and genes. In this sample the table shows around 800,000 distinct CDR3 sequences, 53% of which occur a single time. About two fifths of the sample is in the top ten clones. Input material: blood. Every receptor here comes from an elderly man in good health.

This clonotype appeared once. V is TRBV5-6 and J is TRBJ2-1, with D hard to call. The end of the DNA fits TRBJ2-7 better, so the J call may be wrong. Per the germline V gene, CDR1 is SGHDT and CDR2 is YYEEEE. This CDR3 comprises 11 residues. The CDR3 is CASRQHNEQYF. The CDR3 coding sequence is TGTGCCAGCAGGCAGCACAATGAGCAGTACTTC.

This clonotype occurred a few times. Here the CDR3 DNA reads TGTGCCAGCAGTTTAGGGGGGTTTCCCTATGGCTACACCTTC. Protein: CASSLGGFPYGYTF. This rearrangement joins TRBV27 to TRBJ1-2; weak D call: TRBD1 (5 bases). V lost 2 bases, J lost 4 bases, and 11 bases lay in between. The CDR3 length is 14 residues. Germline CDR1 and CDR2: MNHEY and SMNVEV (reference sequence).

This clonotype was observed a few times. The CDR3 sequence: CASSLWGHF. The CDR3 nucleotides read TGCGCCAGCAGCTTGTGGGGGCATTTT. This chain connects TRBV5-1 to TRBJ1-5; D is unresolved. The ends were cut back, 1 base at V and 15 bases at J, with 5 bases in the middle. The germline gives CDR1 SGHRS, CDR2 YFSETQ. The CDR3 extends over 9 amino acids.

Comment on this clonotype: One end of the junction fails to match germline, which may point to a read error. The V call is TRBV20-1, the J call TRBJ2-2, with D possibly matching TRBD1 (5 bases). The CDR3 loop spans 16 amino acids. CDR1 is DFQATT, CDR2 SNEGSKA, per germline (reference sequence). The CDR3 sequence: CSAGDQNRSFTGELFF. In DNA form, the CDR3 reads TGCAGTGCTGGAGATCAAAACAGGTCGTTCACCGGGGAGCTGTTTTTT.

V gene TRBV11-1 combines with J gene TRBJ2-1; 7 nucleotides match TRBD1. There are 16 residues in the CDR3. The germline gives CDR1 SGHAT, CDR2 FQDESV (reference sequence). Losses at the gene ends were 5 bases for V and 8 bases for J; bases not matched to a gene: 15. The CDR3 is CASSRRDGQAEDEQFF. CDR3 DNA: TGTGCCAGCAGCCGTCGGGACGGACAGGCAGAGGATGAGCAGTTCTTC.

The chain recombines TRBV6-5 with TRBJ1-5, with a weak D call TRBD1 (5 bases). The germline V gene encodes CDR1 MNHEY and CDR2 SVGAGI. Trimming removed 6 bases from V and 9 bases from J, with 15 bases in between. This CDR3 region has 13 residues. The CDR3 spells CASSPGHSWPQHF. As DNA, the CDR3 is TGTGCCAGCAGCCCCGGACATTCCTGGCCCCAGCATTTT.

The chain recombines TRBV20-1 with TRBJ2-4; 10 nucleotides align to TRBD1. CDR1 and CDR2 from the germline V gene are DFQATT and SNEGSKA (reference sequence). The V segment lost 4 bases and the J segment 7 bases; nucleotides outside the gene matches: 7. This CDR3 comprises 14 residues. The CDR3 sequence: CSANRDRGINIQYF. Written as DNA, the CDR3 is TGCAGTGCTAACCGGGACAGGGGTATTAACATTCAGTACTTC.

The J gene is TRBJ1-3, the V gene TRBV29-1; maybe TRBD1 (5 bases). Germline CDR1 reads SQVTM; CDR2 reads ANQGSEA. This CDR3 comprises 11 residues. In nucleotides, the CDR3 is TGCAGTGGACACGGAGGAAACACCATATATTTT. It specifies CSGHGGNTIYF. The complete variable domain, with remaining parts taken from reference TRBV29-1 and TRBJ1-3, reads SAVISQKPSRDICQRGTSLTIQCQVDSQVTMMFWYRQQPGQSLTLIATANQGSEATYESGFVIDKFPISRPNLTFSTLTVSNMSPEDSSIYLCSGHGGNTIYFGEGSWLTVV.

The chain is built from TRBV4-1 and TRBJ1-4; 8 positions agree with TRBD1. The CDR3 is 13 residues long. Germline CDR1 and CDR2: MGHRA and YSYEKL. The trim removed 4 bases at V and 7 bases at J, leaving 2 bases unmatched. This CDR3 is CASSRGTGEKLFF. CDR3 nucleotides: TGCGCCAGCAGCCGGGGGACAGGTGAAAAACTGTTTTTT.

This rearrangement joins TRBV2 to TRBJ2-5, with 9 bases that match TRBD1. The J call is doubtful: the DNA matches TRBJ2-7 better. CDR1 is SNHLY, CDR2 FYNNEI, per germline. The CDR3 covers 15 residues. This chain's CDR3 is CASSAGGTGLSEQYF. CDR3 nucleotide sequence: TGTGCCAGCAGTGCGGGTGGGACAGGGTTGAGCGAGCAGTACTTC.

The table lists this clonotype with a few counts. The V and J genes are TRBV5-1 and TRBJ2-1; D is perhaps TRBD1 (6 bases). Germline values: CDR1 SGHRS, CDR2 YFSETQ. The CDR3 runs to 16 residues. The V and J ends lost 3 bases and 5 bases respectively, with 18 bases between them. Written as DNA, the CDR3 is TGCGCCAGCAGCTCCCTCCGCGGGCAGGGGAACAATGAGCAGTTCTTC. Amino acids: CASSSLRGQGNNEQFF.

This clonotype was seen a few times. J is TRBJ2-2 and V is TRBV20-1; TRBD2 agrees at 9 bases. The CDR3 extends over 17 amino acids. The germline CDR1 and CDR2 sequences are DFQATT and SNEGSKA (reference sequence). The V gene end was trimmed by 1 base and the J gene end by 0 bases; junction bases not matched to a gene: 6. CDR3 residues: CSARGGSGRPNTGELFF. In nucleotides, the CDR3 is TGCAGTGCTAGAGGGGGTAGCGGGAGACCGAACACCGGGGAGCTGTTTTTT.

The V gene is TRBV28, the J gene TRBJ2-1, with 10 bases matching TRBD2. With V trimmed by 1 base and J by 4 bases, 7 bases remained unmatched. CDR1 and CDR2 from the germline V gene are MDHEN and SYDVKM. CDR3 length equals 17 residues. In DNA form, the CDR3 reads TGTGCCAGCAGTTTATTCTTACTAGCGGGACCGTACAATGAGCAGTTCTTC. This gives the protein CASSLFLLAGPYNEQFF.

This rearrangement joins TRBV24-1 to TRBJ1-2; TRBD1 agrees at 8 bases. CDR1 KGHDR and CDR2 SFDVKD come from the germline V gene. This CDR3 has 15 amino acids. The V gene end was trimmed by 3 bases and the J gene end by 5 bases; junction bases not matched to a gene: 7. This CDR3 reads CATSDPGQGRYGYTF. For the CDR3, the DNA is TGTGCCACCAGTGATCCAGGACAGGGTCGGTATGGCTACACCTTC.

The rearrangement joins TRBV25-1 to TRBJ2-1; 8 positions agree with TRBD2. The end of the DNA aligns better with TRBJ2-7, so the J call may be wrong. Germline lookup yields CDR1 MGHDK and CDR2 SYGVNS. The CDR3 sequence is 13 residues long. The chain's CDR3 is CASSGLAHNEQYF. As DNA, the CDR3 is TGTGCCAGCAGTGGACTAGCGCACAATGAGCAGTACTTC.

This clonotype was picked up a small number of times. The chain has TRBV14 and TRBJ2-4, with 7 nucleotides matching TRBD2. This CDR3 contains 17 residues. V lost 0 bases to trimming and J lost 2 bases; unmatched junction nucleotides: 7. Germline V lookup: CDR1 SGHDN, CDR2 FVKESK. As DNA, the CDR3 is TGTGCCAGCAGCCAAGAACTCGGGAGGTCCCCCAAAAACATTCAGTACTTC. Protein: CASSQELGRSPKNIQYF.

V gene TRBV7-2 combines with J gene TRBJ2-1; TRBD2 aligns across 7 bases. The ends lost 3 bases at V and 5 bases at J; junction bases unmatched: 7. This CDR3 spans 15 amino acids. The V gene's germline CDR1 is SGHTA and CDR2 FQGNSA. The chain's CDR3 is CASSFRRRENNEQFF. CDR3 coding DNA: TGTGCCAGCAGCTTTCGCAGGCGGGAGAACAATGAGCAGTTCTTC.

This clonotype was counted a few times. The chain couples TRBV7-2 to TRBJ2-7, with D tentatively TRBD1 (6 bases). The CDR3 runs to 15 residues. Trimming took off 0 bases at V and 1 base at J, with 10 bases between the two ends. Germline V lookup: CDR1 SGHTA, CDR2 FQGNSA. The CDR3 DNA is TGTGCCAGCAGCTTAGCGCTTCAGGGGTCCTACGAGCAGTACTTC. As protein: CASSLALQGSYEQYF.

With respect to this clonotype: Sequence at one end of the junction differs from germline and may be a read error. The chain couples TRBV4-2 to TRBJ2-7; D is perhaps TRBD2 (5 bases). The end of the DNA aligns better with TRBJ2-5, so the J call may be wrong. This CDR3 contains 14 residues. Germline lookup yields CDR1 LGHNA and CDR2 YNFKEQ. DNA of the CDR3: TGTGCCAGTAGCCAAGGGAGTAGGACAGAGACCCAGTACTTC. Its translation is CASSQGSRTETQYF.

The rearrangement uses TRBV5-1 and TRBJ1-2, with D unclear. Germline V gene lookup returns CDR1 SGHRS and CDR2 YFSETQ. Trimming removed 0 bases at V and 4 bases at J, with 13 bases between. This CDR3 contains 15 residues. CDR3 loop: CASSLEGSGIYGYTF. The CDR3 region has the DNA TGCGCCAGCAGCTTGGAAGGGTCCGGGATCTATGGCTACACCTTC.

This clonotype was observed a handful of times. The chain recombines TRBV18 with TRBJ2-7; the match to TRBD2 covers 10 bases. J lost 3 bases, V lost 3 bases, and 5 bases had no gene match. Germline lookup yields CDR1 KGHSH and CDR2 LQKENI. This CDR3 region has 15 residues. CDR3: CASSPYRLAGYEQYF. The CDR3 DNA sequence: TGTGCCAGCTCACCGTATCGACTAGCGGGCTACGAGCAGTACTTC.

The chain couples TRBV20-1 to TRBJ2-4, with D unresolved. Trimming took 1 base from V and 13 from J, leaving 20 bases between them. The CDR3 extends over 14 amino acids. Germline CDR1 is DFQATT and CDR2 is SNEGSKA (reference sequence). The CDR3 spells CSARARRYYNEQYF. The CDR3 nucleotides are TGCAGTGCTAGAGCCCGGCGCTACTACAATGAACAGTACTTC.

V usage is TRBV20-1 and J usage is TRBJ2-4; TRBD2 agrees at 7 bases. The length of the CDR3 is 14 residues. The trim removed 5 bases at V and 9 bases at J, leaving 13 bases unmatched. Germline loops: CDR1 DFQATT, CDR2 SNEGSKA (reference sequence). For the CDR3, the DNA is TGCAGTGCTCCTCAGGGACGAGCGGGACCCATTCAGTACTTC. Translating gives CSAPQGRAGPIQYF.

This chain uses TRBV20-1 with TRBJ1-1, with D unclear. Trimming cost V 1 base and J 6 bases, with 12 bases left between them. Germline loops: CDR1 DFQATT, CDR2 SNEGSKA (reference sequence). This CDR3 spans 13 amino acids. CDR3 nucleotides: TGCAGTGCTAGAGTCCCGGGGATCCCTGAAGCTTTCTTT. Protein: CSARVPGIPEAFF.